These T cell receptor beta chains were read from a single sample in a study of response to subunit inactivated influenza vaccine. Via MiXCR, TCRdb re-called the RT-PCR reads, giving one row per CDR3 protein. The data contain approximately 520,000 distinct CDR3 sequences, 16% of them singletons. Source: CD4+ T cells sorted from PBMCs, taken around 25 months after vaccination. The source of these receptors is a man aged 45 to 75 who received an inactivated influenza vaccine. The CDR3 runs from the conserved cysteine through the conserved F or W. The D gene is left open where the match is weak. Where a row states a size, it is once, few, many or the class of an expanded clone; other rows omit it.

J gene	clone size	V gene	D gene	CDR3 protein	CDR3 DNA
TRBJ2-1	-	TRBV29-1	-	CSARKRGIRLDEQFF	TGCAGCGCCCGCAAACGAGGGATTAGGCTCGATGAGCAGTTCTTC
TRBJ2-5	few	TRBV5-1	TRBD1	CASSLGRGLFETQYF	TGCGCCAGCAGCTTGGGCAGGGGGCTGTTCGAGACCCAGTACTTC
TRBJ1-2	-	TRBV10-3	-	CAISESRLPRGQGYNYGYTF	TGTGCCATCAGTGAGTCGAGATTGCCGCGGGGGCAGGGATATAACTATGGCTACACCTTC
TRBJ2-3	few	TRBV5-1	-	CASSLPARLTGTKWYF	TGCGCCAGCAGCTTACCCGCGAGACTTACAGGGACAAAGTGGTATTTT
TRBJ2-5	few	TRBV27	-	CASRGAPAATQETQYF	TGTGCCAGCAGGGGAGCACCGGCAGCGACCCAAGAGACCCAGTACTTC
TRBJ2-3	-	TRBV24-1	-	CATSDFPDFTDGSTDTQYF	TGTGCCACCAGTGATTTTCCAGACTTTACCGATGGAAGCACAGATACGCAGTATTTT
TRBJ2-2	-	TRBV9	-	CASSVVGGWTGELFF	TGTGCCAGCAGCGTAGTGGGGGGATGGACCGGGGAGCTGTTTTTT
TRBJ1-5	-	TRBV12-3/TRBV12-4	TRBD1	CASSLAGGINQPQHF	TGTGCCAGCAGTTTGGCAGGGGGCATCAATCAGCCCCAGCATTTT
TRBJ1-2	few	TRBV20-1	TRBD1	CSARETGLRPGYTF	TGCAGTGCTAGAGAGACAGGGCTTCGTCCAGGCTACACCTTC
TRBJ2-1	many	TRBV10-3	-	CAISGQRNEQFF	TGTGCCATCTCCGGACAGCGAAATGAGCAGTTCTTC
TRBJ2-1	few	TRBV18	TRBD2	CASSPRLLAGSSYNEQFF	TGTGCCAGCTCACCCCGGTTGCTAGCGGGGAGCTCCTACAATGAGCAGTTCTTC
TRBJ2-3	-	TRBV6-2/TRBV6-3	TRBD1	CASSYSPGTEYTDTQYF	TGTGCCAGCAGTTACTCGCCTGGGACAGAATACACAGATACGCAGTATTTT
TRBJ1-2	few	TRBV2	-	CASSEAWGYGYTF	TGTGCCAGCAGTGAAGCTTGGGGTTATGGCTACACCTTC
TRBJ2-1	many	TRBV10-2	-	CASSESNLGLVYNEQFF	TGCGCCAGCAGTGAGTCGAATTTGGGGCTGGTTTACAATGAGCAGTTCTTC
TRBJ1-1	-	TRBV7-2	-	CASSPPPRSLGNTEAFF	TGTGCCAGCAGCCCCCCCCCACGGAGTTTGGGGAACACTGAAGCTTTCTTT
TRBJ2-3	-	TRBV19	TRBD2	CASSMNGLGGTDTQYF	TGTGCCAGTAGTATGAACGGATTGGGGGGGACAGATACGCAGTATTTT
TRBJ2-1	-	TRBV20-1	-	CSARGPPGEQFF	TGCAGTGCTAGAGGACCCCCGGGTGAGCAGTTCTTC
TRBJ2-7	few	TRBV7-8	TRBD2	CASSEAGEVYF	TGTGCCAGCAGCGAAGCGGGAGAGGTGTACTTC
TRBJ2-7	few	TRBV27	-	CASSTDARYEQYF	TGTGCCAGCAGTACGGACGCACGATACGAGCAGTACTTC
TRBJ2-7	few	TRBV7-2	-	CASSLAPAGPQYEQYF	TGTGCCAGCAGCTTAGCGCCAGCGGGTCCCCAGTACGAGCAGTACTTC
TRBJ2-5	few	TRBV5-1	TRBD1	CASSHGQGRSETQYF	TGCGCCAGCAGTCACGGACAGGGAAGATCTGAGACCCAGTACTTC
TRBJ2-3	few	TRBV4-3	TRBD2	CASSQNGGRDTQYF	TGCGCCAGCAGCCAAAACGGGGGGAGGGATACGCAGTATTTT
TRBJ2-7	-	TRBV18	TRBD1	CASSPRTGSNEQYF	TGTGCCAGCTCACCGCGGACAGGATCTAACGAGCAGTACTTC
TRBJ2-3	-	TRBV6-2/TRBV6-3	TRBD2	CASSYSLPGLAVSTDTQYF	TGTGCCAGCAGTTACTCATTGCCGGGACTAGCGGTGAGCACAGATACGCAGTATTTT
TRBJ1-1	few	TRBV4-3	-	CASSQTSVNTEAFF	TGCGCCAGCAGCCAAACTTCCGTGAACACTGAAGCTTTCTTT
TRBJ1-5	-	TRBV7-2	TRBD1	CASSLVGTGEQPQHF	TGTGCCAGCAGCTTAGTAGGGACAGGGGAACAGCCCCAGCATTTT
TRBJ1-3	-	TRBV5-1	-	CASSPGDSSSGNTIYF	TGCGCCAGCAGCCCCGGGGACTCAAGCTCTGGAAACACCATATATTTT
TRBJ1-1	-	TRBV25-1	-	CASSIPGGAAFF	TGTGCCAGCTCTATCCCTGGGGGTGCGGCTTTCTTT
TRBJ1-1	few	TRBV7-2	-	CASSWGGPLNTEAFF	TGTGCCAGCAGCTGGGGCGGACCCTTGAACACTGAAGCTTTCTTT
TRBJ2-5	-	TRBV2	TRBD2	CASSPWGTSERQETQYF	TGTGCCAGCAGTCCCTGGGGGACTAGCGAACGCCAAGAGACCCAGTACTTC
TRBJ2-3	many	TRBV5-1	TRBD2	CASSHGLAGAADTQYF	TGCGCCAGCAGCCACGGACTAGCGGGAGCGGCAGATACGCAGTATTTT
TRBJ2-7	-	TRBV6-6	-	CASSYDATYEQYF	TGTGCCAGCAGTTACGACGCCACCTACGAGCAGTACTTC
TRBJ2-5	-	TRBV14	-	CASSQARAKQETQYF	TGTGCCAGCAGCCAAGCCCGAGCCAAACAAGAGACCCAGTACTTC
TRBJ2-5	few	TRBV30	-	CAWRGDGSRETQYF	TGTGCCTGGAGAGGGGACGGGTCCCGCGAGACCCAGTACTTC
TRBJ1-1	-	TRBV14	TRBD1	CASSQDLGGRAFF	TGTGCCAGCAGCCAAGATCTAGGGGGCAGGGCTTTCTTT
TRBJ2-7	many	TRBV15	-	CATSRDRLGGSYEQYF	TGTGCCACCAGCAGAGATCGGTTGGGGGGCTCCTACGAGCAGTACTTC
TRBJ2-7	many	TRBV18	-	CASSQDRQTYEQYF	TGTGCCAGCTCACAAGACAGGCAGACCTACGAGCAGTACTTC
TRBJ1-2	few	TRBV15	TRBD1	CATSEQGDGYTF	TGTGCCACCAGCGAACAGGGGGATGGCTACACCTTC
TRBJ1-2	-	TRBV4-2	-	CASSQDFAQGANYGYTF	TGTGCCAGCAGCCAAGATTTCGCTCAGGGCGCTAACTATGGCTACACCTTC
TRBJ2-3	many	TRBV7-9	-	CASSVSGPSTDTQYF	TGTGCCAGCAGCGTTAGCGGACCCAGCACAGATACGCAGTATTTT